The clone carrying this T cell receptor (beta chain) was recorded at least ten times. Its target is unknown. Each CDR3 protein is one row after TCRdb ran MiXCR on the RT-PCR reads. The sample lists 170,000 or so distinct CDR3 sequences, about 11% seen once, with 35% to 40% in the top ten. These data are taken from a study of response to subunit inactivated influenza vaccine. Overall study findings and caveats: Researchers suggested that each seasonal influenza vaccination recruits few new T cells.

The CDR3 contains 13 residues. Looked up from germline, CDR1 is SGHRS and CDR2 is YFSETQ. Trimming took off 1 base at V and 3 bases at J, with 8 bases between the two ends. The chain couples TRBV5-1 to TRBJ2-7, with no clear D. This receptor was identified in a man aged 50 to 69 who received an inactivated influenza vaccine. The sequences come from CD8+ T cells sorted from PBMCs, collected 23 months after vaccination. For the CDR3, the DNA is TGCGCCAGCAGCTTGACAGTAAGCTACGAGCAGTACTTC. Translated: CASSLTVSYEQYF.